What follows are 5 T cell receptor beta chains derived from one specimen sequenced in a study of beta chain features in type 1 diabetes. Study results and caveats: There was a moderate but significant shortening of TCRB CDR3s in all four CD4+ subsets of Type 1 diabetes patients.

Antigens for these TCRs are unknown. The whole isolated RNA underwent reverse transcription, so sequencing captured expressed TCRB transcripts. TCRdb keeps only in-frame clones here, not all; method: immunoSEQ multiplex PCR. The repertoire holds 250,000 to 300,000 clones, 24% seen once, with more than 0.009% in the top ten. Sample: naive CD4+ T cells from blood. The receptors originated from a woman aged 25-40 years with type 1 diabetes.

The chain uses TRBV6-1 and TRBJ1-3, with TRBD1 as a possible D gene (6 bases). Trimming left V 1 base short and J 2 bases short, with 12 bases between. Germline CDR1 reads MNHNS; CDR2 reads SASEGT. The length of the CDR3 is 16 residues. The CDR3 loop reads CASSEGQGITGNTIYF. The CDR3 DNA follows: TGTGCCAGCAGTGAAGGTCAGGGGATAACTGGAAACACCATATATTTT.

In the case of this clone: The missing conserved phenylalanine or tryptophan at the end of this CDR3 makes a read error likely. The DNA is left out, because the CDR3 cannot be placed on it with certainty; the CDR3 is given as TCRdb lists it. This chain's CDR3 is CAWSVGGNL. This chain joins TRBV30 and TRBJ1-5. The CDR3 is 9 residues long, counting both termini. Per germline, CDR1 GTSNPN and CDR2 SVGIG (reference sequence).

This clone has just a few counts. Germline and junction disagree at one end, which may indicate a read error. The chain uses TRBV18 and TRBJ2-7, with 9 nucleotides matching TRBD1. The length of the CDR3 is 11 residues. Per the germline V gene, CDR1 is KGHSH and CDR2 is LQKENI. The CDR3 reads CASSSRDRVDF. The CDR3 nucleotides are TGTGCCAGCTCATCCCGGGACAGGGTTGACTTC.

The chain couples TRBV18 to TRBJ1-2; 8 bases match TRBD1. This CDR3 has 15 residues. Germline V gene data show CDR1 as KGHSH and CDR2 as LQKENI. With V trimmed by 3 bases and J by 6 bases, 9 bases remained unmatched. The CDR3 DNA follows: TGTGCCAGCTCACCTACCGGGACAGGATATCATGGCTACACCTTC. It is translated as CASSPTGTGYHGYTF.

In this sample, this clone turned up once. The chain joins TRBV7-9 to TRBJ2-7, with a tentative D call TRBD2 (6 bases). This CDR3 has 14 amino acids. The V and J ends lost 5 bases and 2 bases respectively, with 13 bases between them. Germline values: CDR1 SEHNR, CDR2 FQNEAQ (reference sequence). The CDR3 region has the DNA TGTGCCAGCAGCCCTATCGGGAGTACCTACGAGCAGTACTTC. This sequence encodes CASSPIGSTYEQYF.